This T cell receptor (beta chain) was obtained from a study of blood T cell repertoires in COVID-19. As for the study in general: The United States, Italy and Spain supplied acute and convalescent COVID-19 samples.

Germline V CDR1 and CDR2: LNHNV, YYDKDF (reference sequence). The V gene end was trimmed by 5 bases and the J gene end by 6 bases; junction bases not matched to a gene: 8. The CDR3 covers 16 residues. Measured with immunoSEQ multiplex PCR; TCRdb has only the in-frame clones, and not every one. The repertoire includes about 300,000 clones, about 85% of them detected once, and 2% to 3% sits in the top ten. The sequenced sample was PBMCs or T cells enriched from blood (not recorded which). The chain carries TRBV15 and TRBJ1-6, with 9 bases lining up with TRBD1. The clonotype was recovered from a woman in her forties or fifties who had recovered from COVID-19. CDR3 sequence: CATSEGLTGGNSPLHF. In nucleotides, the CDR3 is TGTGCCACCAGCGAAGGACTGACAGGGGGTAATTCACCCCTCCACTTT.